This T cell receptor beta chain was observed in a study of early T cells in non-severe SARS-CoV-2 infection. Across the study: Bulk RNA from unsorted whole blood was sequenced; chains were unpaired. Study outcomes and limitations: In VDJdb matching, anti-spike CD8 responses were favored while private and CD4 specificities went missing.

Unique molecular identifiers were added to individual cDNA molecules. TCRdb redid the calling of the 5' RACE reads with MiXCR, one entry per CDR3 protein. The sample lists roughly 63,000 distinct CDR3 sequences, 10% to 15% occurring once. This clonotype was seen many times. What it binds is not known. The TCR comes from an adult who was a healthcare worker with PCR-confirmed SARS-CoV-2 infection or an uninfected control (not recorded which). The sequenced sample was whole blood.

In DNA form, the CDR3 reads TGCGCCAGCAGCCAGACTGAACGTTCCGCCGGGGTAGGCGGGGAGCTGTTTTTT. Residues: CASSQTERSAGVGGELFF. This chain connects TRBV4-1 to TRBJ2-2; tentatively, D is TRBD2 (5 bases). V shed 3 bases and J shed 7 bases, with 24 bases lying between them. CDR1 and CDR2 from the germline V gene are MGHRA and YSYEKL. The CDR3 runs 18 residues.